These T cell receptor beta chains were read from a single sample in a study of prognosis after radiotherapy for stage I lung cancer. MiXCR, applied by TCRdb to the multiplex PCR reads, yields one record per CDR3 protein. The table records tens of thousands of distinct CDR3 sequences, just over 40% of them present only once. Sequenced material: PBMCs, taken before or after stereotactic body radiation therapy (not recorded which). The source is a donor at least 50 years old with non-small cell lung cancer. Both conserved end residues are part of each CDR3. The D gene is left open where the match is weak. Expanded clones get a size class; other rows say once, few or many, or leave the size out.

. | TRBJ2-1 | TRBV18 | few | CASSPPGTSYNEQFF | TGTGCCAGCTCACCTCCGGGGACCTCCTACAATGAGCAGTTCTTC
TRBD1 | TRBJ1-4 | TRBV6-1 | many | CASTDRVTGVNEKLFF | TGTGCCAGCACCGATCGGGTGACAGGGGTTAATGAAAAACTGTTTTTT
. | TRBJ2-4 | TRBV12-3/TRBV12-4 | . | CASSLVGAKNIQYF | TGTGCCAGCAGTTTGGTTGGAGCCAAAAACATTCAGTACTTC
. | TRBJ1-5 | TRBV6-1 | . | CATGSLLGDLNQTQHF | TGTGCCACAGGGTCCCTCCTTGGGGACTTAAATCAGACCCAGCATTTT
. | TRBJ2-3 | TRBV15 | many | CATSRERGTDTQYF | TGTGCCACCAGCAGAGAACGGGGCACAGATACGCAGTATTTT
TRBD2 | TRBJ2-1 | TRBV6-6 | medium-sized | CASSQQGGGYYNEQFF | TGTGCCAGCAGCCAGCAGGGCGGGGGGTACTACAATGAGCAGTTCTTC
TRBD1 | TRBJ1-3 | TRBV6-1 | many | CASARLQGSGNTIYF | TGTGCCAGCGCGCGATTACAGGGGTCTGGAAACACCATATATTTT
TRBD1 | TRBJ2-5 | TRBV5-1 | many | CASSLAGGQGTETQYF | TGCGCCAGCAGCTTGGCTGGGGGACAGGGGACAGAGACCCAGTACTTC
. | TRBJ2-1 | TRBV7-2 | . | CASSLENEQFF | TGTGCCAGCAGCTTAGAGAATGAGCAGTTCTTC
. | TRBJ2-1 | TRBV11-2 | . | CASRNPGGGGEQFF | TGTGCCAGCAGAAATCCCGGTGGGGGAGGTGAGCAGTTCTTC
. | TRBJ1-4 | TRBV6-2/TRBV6-3 | many | CASSEGSTNEKLFF | TGTGCCAGCAGTGAAGGGTCAACTAATGAAAAACTGTTTTTT
TRBD2 | TRBJ2-2 | TRBV6-1 | once | CASRAGLATNTGELFF | TGTGCCAGCAGGGCGGGACTAGCGACTAACACCGGGGAGCTGTTTTTT
TRBD1 | TRBJ2-3 | TRBV6-8 | medium-sized | CASSYLGWGTGGESTDTQYF | TGTGCCAGCAGTTACCTGGGTTGGGGAACAGGGGGCGAGAGCACAGATACGCAGTATTTT
TRBD1 | TRBJ2-3 | TRBV7-9 | many | CASSWRQGSDTQYF | TGTGCCAGCAGCTGGCGACAGGGATCAGATACGCAGTATTTT
. | TRBJ2-1 | TRBV18 | many | CASGAIDLSSYNEQFF | TGTGCCAGCGGGGCCATAGATTTGAGCTCCTACAATGAGCAGTTCTTC
. | TRBJ2-3 | TRBV25-1 | . | CASIQDSGSTDTQYF | TGTGCCAGCATTCAGGACAGTGGGTCCACAGATACGCAGTATTTT
. | TRBJ1-3 | TRBV7-2 | . | CASSAGDQTSGNTIYF | TGTGCCAGCAGCGCCGGGGACCAGACCTCTGGAAACACCATATATTTT
. | TRBJ2-3 | TRBV20-1 | medium-sized | CSAPRNEAGDTDTQYF | TGCAGTGCCCCTCGAAACGAAGCGGGTGACACAGATACGCAGTATTTT
. | TRBJ2-4 | TRBV20-1 | . | CSARGGLKAKNIQYF | TGCAGTGCTAGAGGGGGACTCAAAGCCAAAAACATTCAGTACTTC
TRBD2 | TRBJ2-7 | TRBV28 | . | CASSFEAGRDYEQYF | TGTGCCAGCAGTTTTGAGGCAGGGAGGGACTACGAGCAGTACTTC
TRBD1 | TRBJ1-2 | TRBV5-1 | . | CASGQGDNYGYTF | TGCGCCAGCGGACAGGGCGATAACTATGGCTACACCTTC
TRBD1 | TRBJ1-2 | TRBV18 | once | CASSPPGGAAYTF | TGTGCCAGTTCACCCCCAGGGGGAGCCGCGTACACCTTC
. | TRBJ2-1 | TRBV7-2 | many | CASSFINNEQFF | TGTGCCAGCAGCTTCATTAACAATGAGCAGTTCTTC
TRBD2 | TRBJ2-1 | TRBV7-2 | many | CASTRTSGINEQFF | TGTGCCAGCACCCGGACTAGCGGGATTAATGAGCAGTTCTTC
TRBD2 | TRBJ2-2 | TRBV9 | . | CASSVVSGVLAGELFF | TGTGCCAGCAGCGTAGTGAGCGGGGTGCTGGCCGGGGAGCTGTTTTTT
. | TRBJ2-7 | TRBV12-3/TRBV12-4 | . | CASRGQSYEQYF | TGTGCCAGCCGAGGACAGAGTTACGAGCAGTACTTC
. | TRBJ1-1 | TRBV5-1 | many | CASSSGGTEAFF | TGCGCCAGCAGCTCCGGTGGGACTGAAGCTTTCTTT
. | TRBJ1-6 | TRBV7-3 | many | CASSFGGVESPLHF | TGTGCCAGCAGCTTCGGGGGCGTGGAATCACCCCTCCACTTT
. | TRBJ1-2 | TRBV7-9 | many | CASSFTGNYGYTF | TGTGCCAGCAGCTTTACAGGGAACTATGGCTACACCTTC
. | TRBJ1-5 | TRBV12-3/TRBV12-4 | . | CASSFYWGFNSNRPQHF | TGTGCCAGCAGTTTTTATTGGGGCTTCAATAGCAATCGGCCCCAGCATTTT
TRBD2 | TRBJ2-1 | TRBV5-1 | few | CASSILAGGGDEQFF | TGCGCCAGCAGCATACTAGCGGGGGGGGGGGATGAGCAGTTCTTC
TRBD1 | TRBJ2-1 | TRBV6-2/TRBV6-3 | many | CASRQGENEQFF | TGTGCCAGCAGGCAGGGGGAAAATGAGCAGTTCTTC
. | TRBJ2-2 | TRBV9 | many | CASSGAGELFF | TGTGCCAGCAGCGGGGCCGGGGAGCTGTTTTTT
. | TRBJ1-1 | TRBV5-1 | many | CASSLSGAPKAFF | TGCGCCAGCAGCTTGTCCGGGGCCCCTAAAGCTTTCTTT
. | TRBJ2-1 | TRBV19 | . | CASSIPTRYQFF | TGTGCCAGTAGTATCCCCACTCGTTATCAGTTCTTC
. | TRBJ2-2 | TRBV7-3 | many | CASSSLPGESGELFF | TGTGCCAGCAGCTCTCTTCCGGGGGAGTCCGGGGAGCTGTTTTTT
. | TRBJ2-1 | TRBV30 | . | CAWGRSEQFF | TGTGCCTGGGGCCGTTCTGAGCAGTTCTTC
. | TRBJ2-7 | TRBV25-1 | many | CASRGPGREQYF | TGTGCCAGCAGGGGCCCAGGTCGCGAGCAGTACTTC
. | TRBJ2-7 | TRBV30 | many | CASGKGGYEQYF | TGTGCCTCGGGAAAAGGGGGATACGAGCAGTACTTC
. | TRBJ2-5 | TRBV30 | . | CAWRGAGPAQYF | TGTGCCTGGAGGGGGGCGGGCCCAGCCCAGTACTTC
TRBD2 | TRBJ2-7 | TRBV20-1 | . | CSAPLAGPSSYEQYF | TGCAGTGCGCCGCTAGCGGGCCCCAGCTCCTACGAGCAGTACTTC
. | TRBJ2-1 | TRBV20-1 | many | CSARDGLRNEQFF | TGCAGTGCTAGAGATGGGTTGCGGAATGAGCAGTTCTTC
TRBD2 | TRBJ2-3 | TRBV3-1 | many | CASSQNLAGVDTQYF | TGTGCCAGCAGCCAAAATCTAGCGGGGGTAGATACGCAGTATTTT
. | TRBJ2-5 | TRBV20-1 | many | CSSGTAGETQYF | TGCAGTAGTGGGACTGCCGGAGAGACCCAGTACTTC
TRBD1 | TRBJ2-4 | TRBV19 | many | CASSIRRQGSHIQYF | TGTGCCAGTAGTATTCGACGACAGGGATCTCACATTCAGTACTTC
. | TRBJ1-5 | TRBV7-9 | . | CASSSTRGPSNQPQHF | TGTGCCAGCAGCTCCACACGAGGCCCTAGCAATCAGCCCCAGCATTTT
. | TRBJ2-7 | TRBV28 | . | CASSQGQPYEQYF | TGTGCCAGCAGTCAGGGGCAGCCCTACGAGCAGTACTTC
. | TRBJ1-2 | TRBV7-9 | . | CASTREINYGYTF | TGTGCCAGCACCCGCGAGATTAACTATGGCTACACCTTC
TRBD2 | TRBJ2-1 | TRBV6-5 | many | CASSFSPAGGPNNEQFF | TGTGCCAGCAGTTTTAGTCCAGCGGGAGGGCCGAACAATGAGCAGTTCTTC
. | TRBJ1-1 | TRBV7-9 | many | CASSSTENTEAFF | TGTGCCAGCAGCTCAACCGAGAACACTGAAGCTTTCTTT
. | TRBJ2-1 | TRBV5-1 | many | CASSLASGLDYNEQFF | TGCGCCAGCAGCTTGGCCTCCGGACTGGACTACAATGAGCAGTTCTTC
. | TRBJ2-7 | TRBV12-3/TRBV12-4 | medium-sized | CASSLTASEQYF | TGTGCCAGCAGTTTAACGGCGTCCGAGCAGTACTTC
. | TRBJ1-1 | TRBV10-3 | . | CAIPMLDVNMNTEAFF | TGTGCCATCCCGATGCTGGACGTTAACATGAACACTGAAGCTTTCTTT
. | TRBJ2-7 | TRBV9 | many | CASSVTDRPYEQYF | TGTGCCAGCAGCGTAACCGACAGACCCTACGAGCAGTACTTC
TRBD1 | TRBJ1-2 | TRBV19 | . | CASSWEDRAYGYTF | TGTGCCAGTAGCTGGGAAGACAGGGCCTATGGCTACACCTTC
. | TRBJ2-7 | TRBV6-1 | . | CASRLGLQYSYEQYF | TGTGCCAGCAGACTGGGACTCCAATACTCCTACGAGCAGTACTTC
. | TRBJ1-1 | TRBV20-1 | many | CSARDGQLTEAFF | TGCAGTGCTAGGGACGGACAGCTCACTGAAGCTTTCTTT